The 21 T cell receptor beta chains below were found in one sample sequenced in a study of control samples from healthy donors and cancer patients. The assay was immunoSEQ multiplex PCR, and TCRdb's table has in-frame clones only and misses some. In the table there are 150,000 to 200,000 clones, 92% of which are singletons. The sample taken for sequencing was blood. These receptors were collected from a woman under 40 in good health.

This clone was recorded once. The V and J genes are TRBV5-1 and TRBJ2-3; 9 nucleotides match TRBD1. V shed 4 bases, J shed 4 bases, and the junction held 10 bases outside the gene matches. Germline V gene lookup returns CDR1 SGHRS and CDR2 YFSETQ. The CDR3 totals 16 residues. CDR3 sequence reads: CASSERDRVVADTQYF. The CDR3 bases are TGCGCCAGCAGCGAGCGGGACAGGGTAGTTGCAGATACGCAGTATTTT.

This chain joins TRBV28 and TRBJ1-4; 10 nucleotides align to TRBD1. Germline V CDR1 and CDR2: MDHEN, SYDVKM. CDR3 length: 18 amino acids. Unmatched junction bases numbered 8, after V lost 3 bases and J lost 1 base. CDR3 nucleotide sequence: TGTGCCAGCAGTTTCGGAGCGGGACAGGGGATAACTAATGAAAAACTGTTTTTT. It specifies CASSFGAGQGITNEKLFF. The full variable domain, with the rest looked up from reference TRBV28 and TRBJ1-4, is DVKVTQSSRYLVKRTGEKVFLECVQDMDHENMFWYRQDPGLGLRLIYFSYDVKMKEKGDIPEGYSVSREKKERFSLILESASTNQTSMYLCASSFGAGQGITNEKLFFGSGTQLSVL.

This clone was seen only once. This chain joins TRBV6-5 and TRBJ2-1, with D unclear. Germline CDR1 MNHEY, CDR2 SVGAGI. Between the trimmed V and J ends, which lost 7 bases and 8 bases, there was a span of 9 bases. The CDR3 is 11 amino acids. CDR3 in amino acids: CASIFIHEQFF. Here the CDR3 DNA reads TGTGCCAGCATTTTCATCCATGAGCAGTTCTTC.

The chain recombines TRBV10-3 with TRBJ2-1, with D tentatively TRBD1 (6 bases). Trimming pared 3 bases from V and 8 bases from J, leaving 8 bases between. CDR3 length: 12 residues. CDR1 and CDR2 from the germline V gene are ENHRY and SYGVKD. As DNA, the CDR3 is TGTGCCATCAGTGACAGGGGCGATGAGCAGTTCTTC. It translates to CAISDRGDEQFF.

V usage is TRBV5-5 and J usage is TRBJ2-1; no definite D call. V shed 0 bases and J shed 6 bases, with 16 bases lying between them. Germline CDR1 reads SGHKS; CDR2 reads YYEKEE (reference sequence). The CDR3 consists of 16 residues. The CDR3 reads CASSLVGQSLINEQFF. The CDR3 DNA reads TGTGCCAGCAGCTTGGTAGGGCAGTCTTTGATCAATGAGCAGTTCTTC. Supplemented by reference TRBV5-5 and TRBJ2-1, the full variable domain reads DAGVTQSPTHLIKTRGQQVTLRCSPISGHKSVSWYQQVLGQGPQFIFQYYEKEERGRGNFPDRFSARQFPNYSSELNVNALLLGDSALYLCASSLVGQSLINEQFFGPGTRLTVL.

The genes are TRBV6-5 and TRBJ1-1, with TRBD1 as a possible D gene (5 bases). Germline loops: CDR1 MNHEY, CDR2 SVGAGI. This CDR3 is 14 amino acids long. The V end was cut by 7 bases, the J end by 7 bases, with 19 bases between. The CDR3 DNA reads TGTGCCAGCATCGAAATCCGGATAGACAGTGAAGCTTTCTTT. The encoded protein is CASIEIRIDSEAFF.

This chain uses TRBV2 with TRBJ2-1, with TRBD1 matching over 7 bases. There are 13 residues in the CDR3. Germline CDR1 SNHLY, CDR2 FYNNEI. V was pared by 7 bases and J by 3 bases, with 3 bases of the junction left unmatched. DNA for the CDR3: TGTGCCAGCACCTGGGACAGCTACAATGAGCAGTTCTTC. This encodes CASTWDSYNEQFF.

The chain combines TRBV4-1 with TRBJ2-7; 8 bases agree with TRBD1. V was clipped by 2 bases and J by 4 bases; unmatched bases: 4. This CDR3 contains 14 residues. In germline, CDR1 is MGHRA, CDR2 YSYEKL. The CDR3 sequence: CASSQPGQDYEQYF. The CDR3 DNA is TGCGCCAGCAGCCAACCGGGACAGGATTACGAGCAGTACTTC.

The chain combines TRBV7-3 with TRBJ2-1, with no clear D. The CDR3 consists of 15 residues. Per germline, CDR1 SGHTA and CDR2 FQGTGA. The ends were cut back, 1 base at V and 0 bases at J, with 7 bases in the middle. The CDR3 DNA is TGTGCCAGCAGCTTAATCCAGAGCTCCTACAATGAGCAGTTCTTC. Protein product: CASSLIQSSYNEQFF.

The chain combines TRBV12-3 or TRBV12-4 with TRBJ1-6; 7 bases align to TRBD1. CDR3 length: 13 residues. J was trimmed by 9 bases and V by 5 bases; bases with no gene match: 4. The CDR3 loop reads CASSRDRASPLHF. The CDR3 region has the DNA TGTGCCAGCAGTCGGGACAGAGCTTCACCCCTCCACTTT.

CDR3 residues: CASSFQGAYYGYTF. CDR3 nucleotides: TGTGCCAGCAGCTTCCAGGGGGCTTACTATGGCTACACCTTC. The chain has TRBV5-6 and TRBJ1-2, with 8 bases matching TRBD1. Germline values: CDR1 SGHDT, CDR2 YYEEEE. The CDR3 totals 14 residues. The junction had 3 bases not matched to a gene; V was cut back by 2 bases and J by 3 bases.

The V gene is TRBV7-3, the J gene TRBJ2-5, with 10 bases aligning to TRBD2. V was pared by 1 base and J by 2 bases, with 7 bases of the junction left unmatched. CDR3 length: 17 residues. CDR1 is SGHTA, CDR2 FQGTGA, per germline. The CDR3 here is CASSLMGPAGGQETQYF. CDR3 nucleotide sequence: TGTGCCAGCAGCTTAATGGGGCCAGCGGGAGGGCAAGAGACCCAGTACTTC.

V gene TRBV9 combines with J gene TRBJ2-7, with no clear D. Trimming stripped 0 bases from V and 0 bases from J, with 7 bases between. Germline CDR1 SGDLS, CDR2 YYNGEE. CDR3 length equals 14 residues. This CDR3 is CASSVGHSSYEQYF. CDR3 bases: TGTGCCAGCAGCGTAGGCCACAGCTCCTACGAGCAGTACTTC.

The V and J genes are TRBV24-1 and TRBJ1-5; 11 bases map to TRBD1. The CDR3 contains 15 residues. V was pared by 4 bases and J by 5 bases, with 3 bases of the junction left unmatched. Germline V lookup: CDR1 KGHDR, CDR2 SFDVKD. CDR3 in amino acids: CATSEPGQGDQPQHF. CDR3 in DNA: TGTGCCACCAGTGAACCGGGACAGGGGGATCAGCCCCAGCATTTT.

The CDR3 spells CAWLGQAASPLHF. CDR3 sequence (DNA): TGTGCCTGGCTCGGACAGGCGGCTTCACCCCTCCACTTT. This chain joins TRBV30 and TRBJ1-6, with 7 bases fitting TRBD1. Germline CDR1 GTSNPN, CDR2 SVGIG (reference sequence). The CDR3 sequence is 13 residues long. V dropped 5 bases and J dropped 9; count of bases not matched to a gene: 7.

The chain employs TRBV6-2 or TRBV6-3 and TRBJ1-2; TRBD1 aligns across 9 bases. Germline values: CDR1 MNHEY, CDR2 SVGEGT. This CDR3 comprises 19 residues. Germline trimming cut 2 bases from V and 6 bases from J; bases unmatched to any gene: 19. The CDR3 loop is CASSYATLRGRQGVNGYTF. In DNA, the CDR3 is TGTGCCAGCAGTTACGCCACGCTGCGGGGGAGACAGGGGGTGAATGGCTACACCTTC.

The genes are TRBV23-1 and TRBJ2-1, with 15 bases fitting TRBD2. TRBV23-1 is an ORF, with its function uncertain. After removal of 4 bases from V and 0 bases from J, the junction contained 7 bases not matched to a gene. The CDR3 covers 19 residues. The CDR3: CASSRNRTSGRGSYNEQFF. The CDR3 bases are TGCGCCAGCAGTCGGAACCGGACTAGCGGGAGGGGCTCCTACAATGAGCAGTTCTTC.

The V call is TRBV7-2, the J call TRBJ2-7, with 8 bases identical to TRBD2. From germline, CDR1 is SGHTA and CDR2 FQGNSA. The CDR3 covers 15 residues. The trim removed 4 bases at V and 9 bases at J, leaving 14 bases unmatched. The CDR3 sequence is CASSSSGTSLLRQYF. The CDR3 DNA follows: TGTGCCAGCAGCTCGTCCGGGACTAGTCTATTGCGGCAGTACTTC.

In this sample, this clone turned up once. V is TRBV24-1 and J is TRBJ1-5; D ambiguous. V was pared by 0 bases and J by 4 bases, with 6 bases between. The CDR3 is 14 amino acids. Germline lookup yields CDR1 KGHDR and CDR2 SFDVKD. The CDR3 spells CATSDLNSNQPQHF. As DNA, the CDR3 is TGTGCCACCAGTGATTTGAACAGTAATCAGCCCCAGCATTTT.

This sequence joins TRBV7-2 and TRBJ1-5; D is possibly TRBD1 (5 bases). V lost 4 bases, J lost 0 bases, and 10 bases lay in between. The CDR3 is 15 residues long. In germline, CDR1 is SGHTA, CDR2 FQGNSA. CDR3 nucleotides: TGTGCCAGCAGCTGGGGGGGTTCTAGCAATCAGCCCCAGCATTTT. Residues: CASSWGGSSNQPQHF. The full variable domain, its missing parts supplied by reference TRBV7-2 and TRBJ1-5, is GAGVSQSPSNKVTEKGKDVELRCDPISGHTALYWYRQSLGQGLEFLIYFQGNSAPDKSGLPSDRFSAERTGGSVSTLTIQRTQQEDSAVYLCASSWGGSSNQPQHFGDGTRLSIL.

This sequence joins TRBV10-2 and TRBJ2-3; a possible D gene is TRBD1 (5 bases). With 0 bases removed from V and 2 bases from J, the gap between germline ends came to 12 bases. Germline V gene lookup returns CDR1 WSHSY and CDR2 SAAADI. The CDR3 has 16 amino acids. The CDR3 DNA is TGCGCCAGCAGTGAGTCTGAAACAGGAATCACAGATACGCAGTATTTT. This gives the protein CASSESETGITDTQYF.